The rows below give T cell receptor beta chains drawn from one sample of a study of T cells in Graves' hyperthyroidism and ophthalmopathy. From the multiplex PCR reads, TCRdb called clonotypes with MiXCR, one entry per CDR3 protein. Of approximately 500,000 distinct CDR3 sequences in the sample, 40% to 55% were seen once. The sequenced sample was peripheral blood or thyroid tissue (not recorded which). The receptor source for this set is a woman between 18 and 29 years old with Graves' hyperthyroidism. CDR3s include the opening cysteine and the closing phenylalanine or tryptophan. The D gene is left open where the match is weak. Some rows mark clone size as missing; the rest say once, few, many or name a class of expanded clone.

TRBD2,-,TRBJ2-2,TRBV10-3,TGTGCCACCAACAGGACTAGCGGGATAAATTGGACCGGGGAGCTGTTTTTT,CATNRTSGINWTGELFF
-,-,TRBJ1-4,TRBV7-6,TGTGCTAGCCCTAGACAGGCGGGAGAAAAACTGTTTTTT,CASPRQAGEKLFF
-,many,TRBJ2-7,TRBV5-6,TGTGCCAGCAACGACGGGGCTCTGCACTACGAGCAGTACTTC,CASNDGALHYEQYF
TRBD1,-,TRBJ2-2,TRBV29-1,TGCAGCGTCCAAGGACAGGGTCTGGGAAACACCGGGGAGCTGTTTTTT,CSVQGQGLGNTGELFF
TRBD1,-,TRBJ1-2,TRBV2,TGTGCCAGCGATCAGGGGGGCGCGGGCTACACCTTC,CASDQGGAGYTF
-,-,TRBJ2-2,TRBV4-2,TGTGCCAGCAGCCAAGTGACAGGAGGGGAGCTGTTTTTT,CASSQVTGGELFF
-,many,TRBJ2-7,TRBV29-1,TGCAGCGTTGAAGATCGCGGGGCGTACGAGCAGTACTTC,CSVEDRGAYEQYF
-,-,TRBJ2-7,TRBV20-1,TGCAGTGATAAGACAGGGAGGCATGACGAGCAGTACTTC,CSDKTGRHDEQYF
-,many,TRBJ1-2,TRBV12-3/TRBV12-4,TGTGCCAGCACCGGGACGGATCACTATGGCTACACCTTC,CASTGTDHYGYTF
-,-,TRBJ1-1,TRBV30,TGTGCCTGGAGTGTACAGAGGACTGAAGCTTTCTTT,CAWSVQRTEAFF
-,few,TRBJ1-6,TRBV15,TGTGCCACCAGCAGAGGGAGAGGGAATAATTCACCCCTCCACTTT,CATSRGRGNNSPLHF
-,many,TRBJ2-7,TRBV5-6,TGTGCCAGCAGCGTCCGGGACAACTCCTACGAGCAGTACTTC,CASSVRDNSYEQYF
TRBD2,many,TRBJ2-7,TRBV5-4,TGTGCCAGCAGCTTTGGACCCCGATTCGTAGCGGGAGGTTCGGTCGAGCAGTACTTC,CASSFGPRFVAGGSVEQYF
-,many,TRBJ1-6,TRBV20-1,TGCAGTGCTAGTGTCGGCAGCCAAAATTCACCCCTCCACTTT,CSASVGSQNSPLHF
-,-,TRBJ2-7,TRBV7-2,TGTGCCAGCAGCGGGGGGGGGACAGACTCCTACGAGCAGTACTTC,CASSGGGTDSYEQYF
-,once,TRBJ1-3,TRBV12-3/TRBV12-4,TGTGCTAGTGCCAGCAGCGCGGGACAATCTGGAAACACCATATATTTT,CASASSAGQSGNTIYF
TRBD2,many,TRBJ2-3,TRBV6-4,TGTGCCAGCAGTGAGGCTAGCGGGACTGATACGCAGTATTTT,CASSEASGTDTQYF
TRBD2,-,TRBJ2-7,TRBV29-1,TGCAGCGTCACGGGACTAGCGAGGAGAACCCACGAGAAGTACTTC,CSVTGLARRTHEKYF
TRBD2,-,TRBJ2-1,TRBV19,TGTGCCAGTAGTATAGGACTAGCAGCCTACAATGAGCAGTTCTTC,CASSIGLAAYNEQFF
-,many,TRBJ2-5,TRBV5-8,TGTGCCAGCAGCTTGGGGGTTGGAGGGCAAGAGACCCAGTACTTC,CASSLGVGGQETQYF
-,-,TRBJ2-7,TRBV12-3/TRBV12-4,TGTGCCAGCAGTTTGTGGACAGATAACGGCGAGCAGTACTTC,CASSLWTDNGEQYF
TRBD2,many,TRBJ2-7,TRBV6-6,TGTGCCAGCAGCCCTGGGCTAGCGGGATGGGAGCAGTACTTC,CASSPGLAGWEQYF
-,-,TRBJ2-2,TRBV18,TGTGCCAGCTCACCACCGAGTGGGCCGTCCACCGGGGAGCTGTTTTTT,CASSPPSGPSTGELFF
TRBD1,few,TRBJ2-2,TRBV12-3/TRBV12-4,TGTGCCAGCAGGCGACAGGGTTCGAACACCGGGGAGCTGTTTTTT,CASRRQGSNTGELFF
-,few,TRBJ2-3,TRBV5-6,TGTGCCAGCAGCAAAGGGGGAACAGATACGCAGTATTTT,CASSKGGTDTQYF
-,-,TRBJ2-5,TRBV29-1,TGCAGCGCAGAGGAGGGAGAGACCCAGTACTTC,CSAEEGETQYF
TRBD1,many,TRBJ1-2,TRBV5-1,TGCGCCAGCAGATCACCGGGACAGGGATATGGCTACACCTTC,CASRSPGQGYGYTF
-,many,TRBJ2-7,TRBV2,TGTGCCAGCAGTGAAAGGGGGCACGGGAGGTCCTACGAGCAGTACTTC,CASSERGHGRSYEQYF
-,many,TRBJ1-2,TRBV10-3,TGTGCCATCAGTGAGTCGGTGTTTGGGTATGGCTACACCTTC,CAISESVFGYGYTF
-,-,TRBJ2-4,TRBV2,TGTGCCAGCAGTGAAGCGACCGTTCAGTACTTC,CASSEATVQYF
TRBD1,-,TRBJ2-7,TRBV7-3,TGTGCCAGCAGGATAACCGGGACAGGGGAAGGCGAGCAGTACTTC,CASRITGTGEGEQYF
-,many,TRBJ1-1,TRBV7-3,TGTGCCAGCAGCTTATTGGGGGTCGGGAACACTGAAGCTTTCTTT,CASSLLGVGNTEAFF
TRBD1,-,TRBJ1-2,TRBV20-1,TGCAGTGCACCCCGCCGGGACAGGGGGAGGACGAACTATGGCTACACCTTC,CSAPRRDRGRTNYGYTF
-,few,TRBJ2-7,TRBV6-5,TGTGCCAGCAGTTACGGTTCCCCTGACGGGTACGAGCAGTACTTC,CASSYGSPDGYEQYF
-,many,TRBJ1-1,TRBV20-1,TGCAGTGCGCTGAGAACCACAGGGTGGAACACTGAAGCTTTCTTT,CSALRTTGWNTEAFF
-,few,TRBJ2-6,TRBV7-2,TGTGCCAGCAGCTTAGCGACAGGTTTC,CASSLATGF
TRBD1,-,TRBJ1-2,TRBV13,TGTGCCAGCAGCTCAAGAGAACAGGGGACTGGCTACACCTTC,CASSSREQGTGYTF
-,-,TRBJ1-4,TRBV24-1,TGTGCCACCAGTGACCCGACAGCCGGTGAAAAACTGTTTTTT,CATSDPTAGEKLFF
-,-,TRBJ2-7,TRBV20-1,TGCAGTGCGGGGGAAGACTTCGCCTACGAGCAGTACTTC,CSAGEDFAYEQYF
TRBD2,-,TRBJ2-7,TRBV30,TGTGCCTGGAGTGTTACTAGCGTTACCGAGCAGTACTTC,CAWSVTSVTEQYF
TRBD2,many,TRBJ2-7,TRBV6-6,TGTGCCAGCAGTTATTGGAGCGGGAGCTCCTACGAGCAGTACTTC,CASSYWSGSSYEQYF
-,many,TRBJ1-1,TRBV9,TGTGCCAGCAGCGTAGCTCCGGGGCTGAACACTGAAGCTTTCTTT,CASSVAPGLNTEAFF
-,-,TRBJ2-5,TRBV29-1,TGCAGTTACTCGATCGACAGGCAAGAAACCCAGTACTTC,CSYSIDRQETQYF
TRBD1,once,TRBJ1-2,TRBV29-1,TGCAGCGCGGACAGGGCTAACTATGGCTACACCTTC,CSADRANYGYTF
-,-,TRBJ2-5,TRBV20-1,TGCAGTGCTAACCCCCCACGGACAGCCGCCTGGGAGACCCAGTACTTC,CSANPPRTAAWETQYF
-,-,TRBJ1-6,TRBV7-9,TGTGCCAGCAGCTCTAGTCCGGGAAGCTCACCCCTCCACTTT,CASSSSPGSSPLHF
TRBD1,-,TRBJ2-2,TRBV9,TGTGCCAGCAGCGTAGACAGGGGGCGAGGCGGGGAGCTGTTTTTT,CASSVDRGRGGELFF
-,many,TRBJ2-7,TRBV9,TGTGCCAGCAGCGTAGGTAGGATGAGCTACGAGCAGTACTTC,CASSVGRMSYEQYF